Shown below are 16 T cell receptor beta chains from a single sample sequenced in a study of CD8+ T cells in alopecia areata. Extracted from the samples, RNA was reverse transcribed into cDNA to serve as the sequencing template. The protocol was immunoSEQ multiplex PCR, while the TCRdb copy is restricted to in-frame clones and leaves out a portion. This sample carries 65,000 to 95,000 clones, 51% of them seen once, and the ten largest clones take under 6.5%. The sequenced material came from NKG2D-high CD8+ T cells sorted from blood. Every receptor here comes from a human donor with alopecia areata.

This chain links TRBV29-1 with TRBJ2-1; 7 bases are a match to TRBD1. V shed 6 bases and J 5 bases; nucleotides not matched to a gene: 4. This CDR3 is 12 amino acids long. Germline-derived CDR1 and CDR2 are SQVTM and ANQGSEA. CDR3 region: CSVEDRHNEQFF. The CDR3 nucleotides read TGCAGCGTAGAGGACAGGCACAATGAGCAGTTCTTC.

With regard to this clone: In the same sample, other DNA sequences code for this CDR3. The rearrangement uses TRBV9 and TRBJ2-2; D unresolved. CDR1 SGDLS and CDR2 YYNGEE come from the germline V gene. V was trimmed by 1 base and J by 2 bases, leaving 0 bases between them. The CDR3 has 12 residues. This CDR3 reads CASSVNTGELFF. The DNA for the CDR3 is TGTGCCAGCAGCGTAAACACCGGGGAGCTGTTTTTT.

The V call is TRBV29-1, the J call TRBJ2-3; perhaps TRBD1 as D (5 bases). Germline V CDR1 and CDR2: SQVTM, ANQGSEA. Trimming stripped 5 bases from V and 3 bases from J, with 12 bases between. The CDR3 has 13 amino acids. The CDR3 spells CSVRGGATDTQYF. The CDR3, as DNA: TGCAGCGTTAGAGGTGGGGCGACAGATACGCAGTATTTT.

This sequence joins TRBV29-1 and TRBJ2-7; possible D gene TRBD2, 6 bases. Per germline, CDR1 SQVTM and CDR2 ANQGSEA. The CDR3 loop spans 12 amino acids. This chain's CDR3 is CSAYSGDYEQYF. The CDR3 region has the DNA TGCAGTGCTTACTCGGGAGACTACGAGCAGTACTTC.

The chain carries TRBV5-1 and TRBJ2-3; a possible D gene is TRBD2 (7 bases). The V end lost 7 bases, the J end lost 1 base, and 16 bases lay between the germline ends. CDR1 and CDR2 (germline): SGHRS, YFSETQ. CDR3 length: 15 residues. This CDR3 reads CASLGGGGRTDTQYF. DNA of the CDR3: TGCGCCAGCCTCGGGGGCGGGGGCCGCACAGATACGCAGTATTTT.

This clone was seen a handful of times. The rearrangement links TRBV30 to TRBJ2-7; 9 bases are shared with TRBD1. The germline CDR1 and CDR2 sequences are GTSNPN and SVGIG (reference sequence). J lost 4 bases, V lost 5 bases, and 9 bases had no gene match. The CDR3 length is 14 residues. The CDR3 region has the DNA TGTGCCTGGTCCACCGGGACAGGGCAATACGAGCAGTACTTC. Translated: CAWSTGTGQYEQYF.

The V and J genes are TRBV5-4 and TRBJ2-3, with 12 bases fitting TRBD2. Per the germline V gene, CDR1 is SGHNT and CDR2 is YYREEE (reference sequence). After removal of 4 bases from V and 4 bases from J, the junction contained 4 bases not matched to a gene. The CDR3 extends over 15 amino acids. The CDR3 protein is CASSQLAGGPDTQYF. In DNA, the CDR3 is TGTGCCAGCAGCCAACTAGCGGGAGGACCAGATACGCAGTATTTT.

DNA for the CDR3: TGTGCCAGCACCCTTTACAATGAGCAGTTCTTC. Protein sequence: CASTLYNEQFF. The chain has TRBV11-2 and TRBJ2-1, with no clear D. This CDR3 has 11 amino acids. Trimming took 7 bases from V and 4 from J, leaving 5 bases between them. In germline, CDR1 is SGHAT, CDR2 FQNNGV. The full variable domain, with the rest looked up from reference TRBV11-2 and TRBJ2-1, is EAGVAQSPRYKIIEKRQSVAFWCNPISGHATLYWYQQILGQGPKLLIQFQNNGVVDDSQLPKDRFSAERLKGVDSTLKIQPAKLEDSAVYLCASTLYNEQFFGPGTRLTVL.

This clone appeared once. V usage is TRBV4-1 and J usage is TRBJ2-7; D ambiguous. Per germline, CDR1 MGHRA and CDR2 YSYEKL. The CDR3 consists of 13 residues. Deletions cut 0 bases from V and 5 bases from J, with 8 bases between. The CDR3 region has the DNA TGCGCCAGCAGCCAAGATCCCCCCGACGAGCAGTACTTC. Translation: CASSQDPPDEQYF.

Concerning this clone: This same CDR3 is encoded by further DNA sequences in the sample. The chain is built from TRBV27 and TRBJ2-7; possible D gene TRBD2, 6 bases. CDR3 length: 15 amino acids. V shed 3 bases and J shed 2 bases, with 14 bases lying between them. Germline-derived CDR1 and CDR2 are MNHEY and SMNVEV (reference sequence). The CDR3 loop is CASSLSGGLTYEQYF. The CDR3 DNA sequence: TGTGCCAGCAGTTTGTCCGGGGGACTTACCTACGAGCAGTACTTC.

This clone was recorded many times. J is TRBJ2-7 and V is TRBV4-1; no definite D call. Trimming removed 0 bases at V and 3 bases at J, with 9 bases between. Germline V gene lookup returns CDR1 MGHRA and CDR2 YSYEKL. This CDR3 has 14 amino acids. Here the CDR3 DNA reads TGCGCCAGCAGCCAAGACCAAACTTACTACGAGCAGTACTTC. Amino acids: CASSQDQTYYEQYF.

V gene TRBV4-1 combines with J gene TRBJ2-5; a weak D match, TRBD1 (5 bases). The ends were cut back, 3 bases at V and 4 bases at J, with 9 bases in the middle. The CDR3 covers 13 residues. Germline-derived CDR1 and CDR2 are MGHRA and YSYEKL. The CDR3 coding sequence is TGCGCCAGCAGCCACAGGGTCTTAGAGACCCAGTACTTC. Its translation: CASSHRVLETQYF.

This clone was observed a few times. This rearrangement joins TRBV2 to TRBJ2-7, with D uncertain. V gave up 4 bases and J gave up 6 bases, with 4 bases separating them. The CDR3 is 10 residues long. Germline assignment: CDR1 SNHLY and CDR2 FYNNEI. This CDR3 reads CASSAVEQYF. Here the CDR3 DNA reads TGTGCCAGCAGTGCGGTCGAGCAGTACTTC.

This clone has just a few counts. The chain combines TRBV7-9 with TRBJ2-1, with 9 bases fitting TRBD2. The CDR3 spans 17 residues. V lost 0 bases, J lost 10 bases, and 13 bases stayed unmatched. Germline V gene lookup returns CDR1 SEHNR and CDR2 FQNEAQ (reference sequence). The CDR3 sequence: CASSLAVLAGIPTEQFF. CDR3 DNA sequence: TGTGCCAGCAGCTTAGCGGTTCTAGCGGGAATACCTACGGAGCAGTTCTTC.

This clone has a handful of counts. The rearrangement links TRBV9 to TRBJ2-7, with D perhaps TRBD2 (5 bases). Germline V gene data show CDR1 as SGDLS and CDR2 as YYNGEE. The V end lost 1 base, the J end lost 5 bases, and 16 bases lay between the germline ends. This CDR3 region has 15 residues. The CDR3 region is CASSVSGAGRDEQYF. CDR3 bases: TGTGCCAGCAGCGTATCTGGTGCGGGCCGGGACGAGCAGTACTTC.

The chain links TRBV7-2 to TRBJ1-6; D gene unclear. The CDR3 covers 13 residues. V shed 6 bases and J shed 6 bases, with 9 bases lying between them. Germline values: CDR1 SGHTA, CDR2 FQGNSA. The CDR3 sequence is CASRGKGNSPLHF. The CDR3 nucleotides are TGTGCCAGCAGAGGGAAGGGTAATTCACCCCTCCACTTT.